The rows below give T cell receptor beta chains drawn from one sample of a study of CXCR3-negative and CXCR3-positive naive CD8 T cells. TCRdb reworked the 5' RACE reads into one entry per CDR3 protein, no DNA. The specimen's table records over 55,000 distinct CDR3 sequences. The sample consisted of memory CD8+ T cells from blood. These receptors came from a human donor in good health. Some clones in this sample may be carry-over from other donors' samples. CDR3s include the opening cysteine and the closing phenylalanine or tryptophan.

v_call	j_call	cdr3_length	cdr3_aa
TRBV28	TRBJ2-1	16	CASSFWRESGGNEKFF
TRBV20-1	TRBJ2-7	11	CSAKKGHEQYF
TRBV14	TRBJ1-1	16	CASSPPGRGQNTEAFF
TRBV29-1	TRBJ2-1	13	CSVRDAAYNEQFF
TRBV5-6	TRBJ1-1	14	CASSTGQMNTEAFF
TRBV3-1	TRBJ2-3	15	CASSQTSFGTDTQYF
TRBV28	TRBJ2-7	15	CASSTRTGSSYEQYF
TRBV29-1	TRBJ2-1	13	CSVHLLSYNEQFF
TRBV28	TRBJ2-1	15	CASSPSGSSYNEQFF
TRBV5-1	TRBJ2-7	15	CASSAYGTPSPEQYF
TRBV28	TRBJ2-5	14	CASSLGNLQETQYF
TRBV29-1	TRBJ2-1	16	CSVGVGQGDTYNEQFF
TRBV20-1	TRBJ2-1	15	CSARDPETTYNEQFF
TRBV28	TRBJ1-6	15	CASSPGRGSGSPLHF
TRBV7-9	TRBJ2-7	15	CASSLGVTATYEQYF
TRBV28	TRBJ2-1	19	CASSARLAGGPGAYNEQFF
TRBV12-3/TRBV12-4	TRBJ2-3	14	CATATGSGTDTQYF
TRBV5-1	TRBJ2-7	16	CASSQDSLAVTYEQYF
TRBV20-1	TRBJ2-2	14	CSARDLEGWGELFF
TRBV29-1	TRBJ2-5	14	CSVEWGDRIETQYF
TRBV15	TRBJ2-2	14	CATSTNPNTGELFF
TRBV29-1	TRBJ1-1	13	CSVATQGGTEAFF
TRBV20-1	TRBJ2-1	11	CSAPRENEQFF
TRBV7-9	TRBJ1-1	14	CASSLGVANTEAFF
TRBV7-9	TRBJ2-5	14	CASTQRTSQETQYF
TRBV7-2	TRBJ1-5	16	CASSFGRGYSNQPQHF
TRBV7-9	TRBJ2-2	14	CASSGGGTTGELFF
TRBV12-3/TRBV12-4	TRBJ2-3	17	CASSRVGLAARTDTQYF
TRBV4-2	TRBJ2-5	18	CASSQVGLGLSGQETQYF
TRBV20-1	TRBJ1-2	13	CSAGGGFSYGYTF
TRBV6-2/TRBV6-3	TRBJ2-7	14	CASKGVGNSYEQYF
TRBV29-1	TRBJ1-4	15	CSVEDLTGSNEKLFF
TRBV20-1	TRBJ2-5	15	CSAPSSGEYQETQYF
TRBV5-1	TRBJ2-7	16	CASREALAGASYEQYF
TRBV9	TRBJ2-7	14	CASSGSWSSYEQYF
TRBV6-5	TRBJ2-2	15	CASSYSEGKTGELFF
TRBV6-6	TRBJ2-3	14	CASSYAGSTDTQYF
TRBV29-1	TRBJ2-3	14	CSAEGTVNPDTQYF
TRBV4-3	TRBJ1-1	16	CASSQWTGDPNTEAFF
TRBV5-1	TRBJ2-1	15	CASSPGTGEYNEQFF
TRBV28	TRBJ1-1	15	CASSAYRAVNTEAFF
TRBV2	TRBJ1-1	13	CASARAGITEAFF